Below are 25 T cell receptor beta chains sequenced from a single sample in a study of blood T cells in healthy people across ages. The second PCR ran about 6 to 12 cycles with a sample-barcoded 5' primer and J-beta primers. TCRdb redid the calling of the 5' RACE reads with MiXCR, one entry per CDR3 protein. Of about 800,000 distinct CDR3 sequences listed, 35% to 60% are singletons. The sequencing sample was made of blood. These receptors all come from a man at least 80 years old in good health.

The chain combines TRBV9 with TRBJ2-7, with D uncertain. This CDR3 is built from 14 residues. Germline values: CDR1 SGDLS, CDR2 YYNGEE. V was pared by 0 bases and J by 6 bases, with 13 bases between. CDR3 protein: CASSVDPNPVEQYF. CDR3 sequence (DNA): TGTGCCAGCAGCGTAGACCCAAACCCGGTCGAGCAGTACTTC.

CDR3 protein: CASGAGPYNSPLHF. CDR3 nucleotide sequence: TGTGCCAGCGGAGCGGGGCCCTATAATTCACCCCTCCACTTT. The rearrangement links TRBV25-1 to TRBJ1-6; tentatively, D is TRBD1 (5 bases). Looked up from germline, CDR1 is MGHDK and CDR2 is SYGVNS. V dropped 8 bases and J dropped 2 bases, with 10 bases sitting between them. This CDR3 region has 14 residues.

This clonotype was seen more than once but under ten times. The chain has TRBV7-9 and TRBJ2-2; 7 nucleotides match TRBD2. The CDR3 spans 18 residues. Germline lookup yields CDR1 SEHNR and CDR2 FQNEAQ (reference sequence). V was pared by 1 base and J by 0 bases, with 8 bases of the junction left unmatched. The CDR3 loop reads CASSLGDASGTNTGELFF. Written as DNA, the CDR3 is TGTGCCAGCAGCTTAGGGGACGCTAGCGGAACGAACACCGGGGAGCTGTTTTTT.

As concerns this clonotype: This sequence may be a read error, since a much larger clone differs from it by one base. The CDR3 sequence: CVSSGGPRGELFF. In nucleotides, the CDR3 is TGTGTCAGCAGTGGGGGGCCTCGAGGGGAGCTGTTTTTT. The chain combines TRBV7-3 with TRBJ2-2; D may correspond to TRBD1 or TRBD2 (6 bases each). The germline CDR1 and CDR2 sequences are SGHTA and FQGTGA. The CDR3 has 13 residues.

This clonotype was seen only a few times. This rearrangement joins TRBV5-1 to TRBJ1-5, with 8 bases identical to TRBD1. From germline, CDR1 is SGHRS and CDR2 YFSETQ. This CDR3 spans 15 amino acids. With 4 bases clipped from V and 3 bases from J, the junction kept 6 bases outside the gene matches. The CDR3 is CASSLTTGVNQPQHF. The CDR3 bases are TGCGCCAGCAGCCTTACGACAGGGGTCAATCAGCCCCAGCATTTT.

This clonotype occurred a few times. CDR3 sequence (DNA): TGTGCCAGCAGTGATACTAGCGGCCGGCGCGAGCAGTACTTC. Translation gives CASSDTSGRREQYF. V gene TRBV2 combines with J gene TRBJ2-7; the match to TRBD2 covers 8 bases. The length of the CDR3 is 14 residues. The germline V gene encodes CDR1 SNHLY and CDR2 FYNNEI. J was trimmed by 6 bases and V by 3 bases; bases with no gene match: 7.

V gene TRBV6-1 combines with J gene TRBJ2-5; 15 nucleotides align to TRBD2. CDR1 and CDR2 from the germline V gene are MNHNS and SASEGT. V shed 6 bases and J 5 bases; nucleotides not matched to a gene: 10. The CDR3 has 17 amino acids. The CDR3 coding sequence is TGTGCCAGCAGCACGGGACTAGCGGGAGGTTTCGGGGAGACCCAGTACTTC. Amino acid sequence: CASSTGLAGGFGETQYF.

Details on this clonotype: The junction departs from the called germline gene at one end, perhaps through a read error. J is TRBJ2-5 and V is TRBV4-2; 7 nucleotides align to TRBD2. The CDR3 is made up of 15 amino acids. The germline gives CDR1 LGHNA, CDR2 YNFKEQ. The CDR3 here is CASNQDPGGLGEQYF. Written as DNA, the CDR3 is TGTGCCAGCAACCAAGATCCGGGAGGCCTCGGGGAGCAGTACTTC.

V and J are TRBV19 and TRBJ2-4; the D gene is possibly TRBD1 (6 bases). The CDR3 consists of 14 residues. The germline V gene has CDR1 LNHDA and CDR2 SQIVND (reference sequence). The V end lost 4 bases, the J end lost 13 bases, and 20 bases lay between the germline ends. CDR3 in DNA: TGTGCCAGTAGTACCGGGACATCAACCTATGAGCAGTACTTC. This gives the protein CASSTGTSTYEQYF. The entire variable domain, with the rest obtained from reference TRBV19 and TRBJ2-4, is as follows: DGGITQSPKYLFRKEGQNVTLSCEQNLNHDAMYWYRQDPGQGLRLIYYSQIVNDFQKGDIAEGYSVSREKKESFPLTVTSAQKNPTAFYLCASSTGTSTYEQYFGAGTRLSVL.

The V gene is TRBV10-3, the J gene TRBJ2-7, with a weak D call TRBD2 (6 bases). The CDR3 is made up of 14 amino acids. With 10 bases removed from V and 0 bases from J, the gap between germline ends came to 16 bases. Germline V CDR1 and CDR2: ENHRY, SYGVKD. The CDR3 sequence is CATRRREISYEQYF. The CDR3 DNA sequence: TGTGCCACACGACGACGGGAGATCTCCTACGAGCAGTACTTC.

The chain combines TRBV7-2 with TRBJ1-1; the D is unclear. The CDR3 extends over 11 amino acids. V gave up 0 bases and J gave up 6 bases, with 2 bases separating them. CDR1 is SGHTA and CDR2 is FQGNSA in the germline V gene. The CDR3 spells CASSLAPEAFF. CDR3 bases: TGTGCCAGCAGCTTAGCTCCTGAAGCTTTCTTT. Complete variable domain (other parts from reference TRBV7-2 and TRBJ1-1): GAGVSQSPSNKVTEKGKDVELRCDPISGHTALYWYRQSLGQGLEFLIYFQGNSAPDKSGLPSDRFSAERTGGSVSTLTIQRTQQEDSAVYLCASSLAPEAFFGQGTRLTVV.

In its sample, this clonotype was seen a few times. The CDR3 nucleotides read TGTGCCACCAAGTCCACGACAGGTTCCTCCTATAATTCACCCCTCCACTTT. This sequence encodes CATKSTTGSSYNSPLHF. The J gene is TRBJ1-6, the V gene TRBV28, with a weak D call TRBD1 (6 bases). The germline V gene has CDR1 MDHEN and CDR2 SYDVKM. The CDR3 covers 17 residues. Between the trimmed V and J ends, which lost 10 bases and 0 bases, there was a span of 19 bases. Together with reference TRBV28 and TRBJ1-6, the CDR3 gives the full variable domain: DVKVTQSSRYLVKRTGEKVFLECVQDMDHENMFWYRQDPGLGLRLIYFSYDVKMKEKGDIPEGYSVSREKKERFSLILESASTNQTSMYLCATKSTTGSSYNSPLHFGNGTRLTVT.

The chain has TRBV5-8 and TRBJ2-3, with 12 bases matching TRBD1. Germline V gene lookup returns CDR1 SGHTS and CDR2 YDEGEE. CDR3 size: 16 residues. V lost 4 bases, J lost 4 bases, and 7 bases stayed unmatched. The chain's CDR3 is CASSLGTGGDADTQYF. CDR3 DNA: TGTGCCAGCAGCCTTGGGACAGGGGGCGATGCAGATACGCAGTATTTT.

J is TRBJ2-2 and V is TRBV25-1; no clear D. The CDR3 runs 12 residues. Trimming left V 6 bases short and J 8 bases short, with 10 bases between. Germline V lookup: CDR1 MGHDK, CDR2 SYGVNS. CDR3 loop: CASRGRWGELFF. The CDR3, as DNA: TGTGCCAGCAGGGGCAGGTGGGGGGAGCTGTTTTTT.

The chain combines TRBV20-1 with TRBJ2-3, with 12 positions matching TRBD2. This CDR3 is built from 16 residues. J gave up 6 bases and V 1 base, and 8 bases lay outside the gene matches. The germline CDR1 and CDR2 sequences are DFQATT and SNEGSKA (reference sequence). The CDR3 DNA follows: TGCAGTGCTAGAGTTGAGACTAGCGGGAGTTTGGATACGCAGTATTTT. Translated: CSARVETSGSLDTQYF.

This chain uses TRBV6-5 with TRBJ2-1; 8 bases are a match to TRBD1. The CDR3 is made up of 17 amino acids. From germline, CDR1 is MNHEY and CDR2 SVGAGI. V dropped 0 bases and J dropped 5; count of bases not matched to a gene: 9. CDR3 sequence: CASSYSMRGTGDNEQFF. CDR3 DNA sequence: TGTGCCAGCAGTTACTCCATGAGGGGGACAGGCGACAATGAGCAGTTCTTC.

The V gene is TRBV20-1, the J gene TRBJ2-3, with 10 nucleotides matching TRBD2. Trimming took 2 bases from V and 4 from J; bases not matched to a gene: 9. The CDR3 loop spans 16 amino acids. Germline assignment: CDR1 DFQATT and CDR2 SNEGSKA (reference sequence). CDR3 in DNA: TGCAGTGCTAGAACTCTAGCGGGAGTTTACCCAGATACGCAGTATTTT. Translating gives CSARTLAGVYPDTQYF.

This clonotype came up a few times. V usage is TRBV4-2 and J usage is TRBJ2-7, with 9 nucleotides matching TRBD2. The CDR3 is made up of 15 amino acids. Germline CDR1 and CDR2: LGHNA and YNFKEQ. The V segment lost 1 base and the J segment 2 bases; nucleotides outside the gene matches: 3. This CDR3 reads CASSQGLAETYEQYF. CDR3 sequence (DNA): TGTGCCAGCAGCCAAGGACTAGCGGAAACCTACGAGCAGTACTTC.

This clonotype was picked up one time. A much bigger clone sits one base away, suggesting this may be a read error. The chain joins TRBV5-1 to TRBJ1-1, with 7 bases matching TRBD1. The germline V gene has CDR1 SGHRS and CDR2 YFSETQ. This CDR3 spans 15 amino acids. The V segment lost 5 bases and the J segment 4 bases; nucleotides outside the gene matches: 11. The CDR3 spells CASSHGDRVTTEAFF. CDR3 in DNA: TGCGCCAGCAGTCACGGAGACAGGGTAACCACTGAAGCTTTCTTT.

On this clonotype: Its ends do not fully match the called genes, so a read error is possible. The gene calls are TRBV30 and TRBJ2-3; 7 nucleotides line up with TRBD1. The CDR3 is 11 residues long. Germline CDR1 is GTSNPN and CDR2 is SVGIG (reference sequence). For the CDR3, the DNA is TGTGCCCGGAGTGTAGGGACAGTTCGGTATTTT. The encoded protein is CARSVGTVRYF. Combining the CDR3 with reference TRBV30 and TRBJ2-3 gives the whole variable domain SQTIHQWPATLVQPVGSPLSLECTVEGTSNPNLYWYRQAAGRGLQLLFYSVGIGQISSEVPQNLSASRPQDRQFILSSKKLLLSDSGFYLCARSVGTVRYFGPGTRLTVL.

The chain carries TRBV10-3 and TRBJ1-4; TRBD1 aligns across 7 bases. Trimming took 3 bases from V and 7 from J; bases not matched to a gene: 8. In germline, CDR1 is ENHRY, CDR2 SYGVKD. The length of the CDR3 is 15 residues. CDR3 protein: CAISDIPTGSEKLFF. The CDR3 DNA reads as TGTGCCATCAGTGATATCCCGACAGGGAGTGAAAAACTGTTTTTT.

This clonotype was counted once. V is TRBV20-1 and J is TRBJ1-6; maybe TRBD1 (6 bases). The CDR3 is made up of 13 amino acids. Trimming took 2 bases from V and 7 from J, leaving 9 bases between them. CDR1 and CDR2 (germline): DFQATT, SNEGSKA (reference sequence). The CDR3, as DNA: TGCAGTGCTAGACGGGACACCAATTCACCCCTCCACTTT. As protein: CSARRDTNSPLHF.

This rearrangement joins TRBV27 to TRBJ2-2; TRBD1 might be the D (5 bases). The CDR3 sequence is 16 residues long. The V end lost 6 bases, the J end lost 3 bases, and 17 bases lay between the germline ends. Germline assignment: CDR1 MNHEY and CDR2 SMNVEV (reference sequence). Here the CDR3 reads CASSWLSRVDTGELFF. The CDR3 DNA sequence: TGTGCCAGCAGCTGGTTGTCCAGGGTTGACACCGGGGAGCTGTTTTTT.

The chain recombines TRBV7-2 with TRBJ2-1; D possibly corresponds to TRBD2 (6 bases). The CDR3 sequence is 15 residues long. Trimming stripped 5 bases from V and 6 bases from J, with 17 bases between. Per the germline V gene, CDR1 is SGHTA and CDR2 is FQGNSA. CDR3 in DNA: TGTGCCAGCAGCCTCCTGACGGGAGCGTTCAATGAGCAGTTCTTC. It translates to CASSLLTGAFNEQFF.

The chain has TRBV6-1 and TRBJ1-1; tentative D call: TRBD1 (5 bases). Germline V gene lookup returns CDR1 MNHNS and CDR2 SASEGT. V was cut by 10 bases and J by 4 bases, with 16 bases left in between. CDR3 length: 13 amino acids. The CDR3 here is CATDRQGLTEAFF. The CDR3 region has the DNA TGTGCCACTGACCGCCAGGGCCTCACTGAAGCTTTCTTT.